This passage covers 21 T cell receptor beta chains from one sample sequenced in a study of response to subunit inactivated influenza vaccine. TCRdb reprocessed the RT-PCR reads via MiXCR and lists one record per CDR3 protein. The table has 650,000 to 800,000 distinct CDR3 sequences, approximately 17% seen once; the top ten hold roughly 11%. The specimen was PBMCs from blood, collected more than 4 days after vaccination. These receptors all stem from a man aged 50-60 years who received an inactivated influenza vaccine.

The sample holds a few counts of this clonotype. The V call is TRBV6-1, the J call TRBJ2-4; D possibly matches TRBD1 or TRBD2 (6 bases each). Germline V lookup: CDR1 MNHNS, CDR2 SASEGT. This CDR3 is built from 14 residues. Trimming left V 6 bases short and J 6 bases short, with 15 bases between. The CDR3 DNA reads as TGTGCCAGCAGACCCCCGGGGGCCCGAAACATTCAGTACTTC. As protein: CASRPPGARNIQYF.

This clonotype has more than one count but fewer than ten. The chain recombines TRBV27 with TRBJ1-2; no firm D call. The V gene's germline CDR1 is MNHEY and CDR2 SMNVEV (reference sequence). The CDR3 sequence is 14 residues long. V was clipped by 5 bases and J by 4 bases, with 14 bases between them. The CDR3 coding sequence is TGTGCCAGCAGTGCCTCTACCGGGTCCTATGGCTACACCTTC. Its protein product is CASSASTGSYGYTF.

This clonotype was counted at least ten times. The rearrangement links TRBV29-1 to TRBJ2-7; TRBD2 matches 11 bases. CDR3 length: 15 amino acids. With V trimmed by 4 bases and J by 1 base, 6 bases remained unmatched. Germline CDR1 is SQVTM and CDR2 is ANQGSEA. The DNA for the CDR3 is TGCAGCGTTGGACACAGACTAGCGGGGTCCTACGAGCAGTACTTC. This encodes CSVGHRLAGSYEQYF.

V usage is TRBV4-2 and J usage is TRBJ1-6; 9 bases map to TRBD1. CDR3 size: 17 residues. Looked up from germline, CDR1 is LGHNA and CDR2 is YNFKEQ. Trimming took 2 bases from V and 8 from J; bases not matched to a gene: 10. As DNA, the CDR3 is TGTGCCAGCAGCCAAACCCCCGCGGGACAGGGATATTCACCCCTCCACTTT. Its protein is CASSQTPAGQGYSPLHF.

This clonotype has more than one count but fewer than ten. The rearrangement uses TRBV5-1 and TRBJ2-1; 10 bases fit TRBD1. The CDR3 length is 17 residues. Germline V gene lookup returns CDR1 SGHRS and CDR2 YFSETQ. V was clipped by 4 bases and J by 6 bases; unmatched bases: 13. In nucleotides, the CDR3 is TGCGCCAGCAGCCCCCTCTCGGGGACAGGGGTCGGCAATGAGCAGTTCTTC. Encoded protein: CASSPLSGTGVGNEQFF. The variable domain in full, completed from reference TRBV5-1 and TRBJ2-1, reads KAGVTQTPRYLIKTRGQQVTLSCSPISGHRSVSWYQQTPGQGLQFLFEYFSETQRNKGNFPGRFSGRQFSNSRSEMNVSTLELGDSALYLCASSPLSGTGVGNEQFFGPGTRLTVL.

The table lists this clonotype with many counts. The rearrangement links TRBV29-1 to TRBJ1-5; tentative D call: TRBD1 (6 bases). V was trimmed by 4 bases and J by 3 bases, leaving 7 bases between them. CDR1 SQVTM and CDR2 ANQGSEA come from the germline V gene. The CDR3 loop spans 12 amino acids. The CDR3 spells CSVAGANQPQHF. CDR3 DNA sequence: TGCAGCGTTGCAGGGGCCAATCAGCCCCAGCATTTT. Complete variable domain (other parts from reference TRBV29-1 and TRBJ1-5): SAVISQKPSRDICQRGTSLTIQCQVDSQVTMMFWYRQQPGQSLTLIATANQGSEATYESGFVIDKFPISRPNLTFSTLTVSNMSPEDSSIYLCSVAGANQPQHFGDGTRLSIL.

J is TRBJ2-5 and V is TRBV9; TRBD2 is a possible D gene (6 bases). The CDR3 length is 12 residues. Germline V gives CDR1 SGDLS, CDR2 YYNGEE. Trimming shortened V by 4 bases and J by 5 bases, and 9 bases separated the two germline ends. CDR3 residues: CASSREAETQYF. The CDR3 DNA sequence: TGTGCCAGCAGCAGGGAGGCCGAGACCCAGTACTTC.

There are a few counts of this clonotype. This chain connects TRBV20-1 to TRBJ2-5; maybe TRBD2 (6 bases). The CDR3 runs 14 residues. V lost 6 bases and J 0 bases, leaving 14 bases between the germline ends. CDR1 is DFQATT and CDR2 is SNEGSKA in the germline V gene (reference sequence). The chain's CDR3 is CSAHLLANQETQYF. As DNA, the CDR3 is TGCAGTGCCCATCTACTAGCCAACCAAGAGACCCAGTACTTC.

This clonotype appeared a single time. In DNA form, the CDR3 reads TGTGCCAGCTTCCTAGGAGCGGGAGGGATAAGCTATTACAATGAGCAGTTCTTC. Amino acid sequence: CASFLGAGGISYYNEQFF. V usage is TRBV28 and J usage is TRBJ2-1, with 10 bases identical to TRBD2. V shed 8 bases and J 4 bases; nucleotides not matched to a gene: 17. CDR3 length: 18 amino acids. Per the germline V gene, CDR1 is MDHEN and CDR2 is SYDVKM.

CDR3 bases: TGTGCCAGCAAGTATGGACAGGACAATCAGCCCCAGCATTTT. Translating gives CASKYGQDNQPQHF. The V call is TRBV12-3 or TRBV12-4, the J call TRBJ1-5, with 7 bases matching TRBD1. V lost 7 bases, J lost 3 bases, and 6 bases stayed unmatched. The CDR3 has 14 amino acids.

There are a few counts of this clonotype. This rearrangement joins TRBV7-2 to TRBJ2-7, with D possibly matching TRBD1 (5 bases). Trimming took off 7 bases at V and 2 bases at J, with 12 bases between the two ends. The CDR3 runs to 13 residues. In germline, CDR1 is SGHTA, CDR2 FQGNSA. The CDR3 protein is CASTPAGTYEQYF. CDR3 in DNA: TGTGCCAGCACCCCGGCAGGGACCTACGAGCAGTACTTC.

The gene calls are TRBV12-3 or TRBV12-4 and TRBJ2-1, with TRBD1 matching over 7 bases. V shed 4 bases and J 8 bases; nucleotides not matched to a gene: 8. CDR3 length: 14 residues. The CDR3 sequence: CASSYPTGFDEQFF. In nucleotides, the CDR3 is TGTGCCAGCAGTTACCCGACAGGGTTCGATGAGCAGTTCTTC.

The V gene is TRBV5-1, the J gene TRBJ1-1; D uncertain. Deletions cut 4 bases from V and 2 bases from J, with 15 bases between. The germline V gene encodes CDR1 SGHRS and CDR2 YFSETQ. CDR3 length: 15 residues. The CDR3 DNA reads as TGCGCCAGCAGCGCCGCGGGCCCGGGAAACACTGAAGCTTTCTTT. Translation gives CASSAAGPGNTEAFF.

The V gene is TRBV14, the J gene TRBJ2-1, with 13 bases that match TRBD2. V was pared by 4 bases and J by 9 bases, with 12 bases of the junction left unmatched. Germline V gene lookup returns CDR1 SGHDN and CDR2 FVKESK. This CDR3 comprises 17 residues. The CDR3 reads CASSPIGLAGEIGEQFF. The CDR3 DNA follows: TGTGCCAGCAGCCCAATAGGACTAGCGGGAGAGATCGGTGAGCAGTTCTTC.

This clonotype was picked up a small number of times. The rearrangement links TRBV3-1 to TRBJ1-1; D not resolved. The V gene's germline CDR1 is LGHDT and CDR2 YNNKEL (reference sequence). V was pared by 2 bases and J by 1 base, with 8 bases between. This CDR3 region has 14 residues. The CDR3 DNA sequence: TGTGCCAGCAGCCAATCCCCGGAGAACACTGAAGCTTTCTTT. Protein: CASSQSPENTEAFF.

There are a few counts of this clonotype. The rearrangement links TRBV6-1 to TRBJ2-5; no clear D. CDR3 length equals 13 residues. Between the trimmed V and J ends, which lost 7 bases and 2 bases, there was a span of 11 bases. CDR1 is MNHNS and CDR2 is SASEGT in the germline V gene. CDR3 amino acids: CASMIGFQETQYF. The CDR3 DNA reads TGTGCCAGCATGATAGGGTTTCAAGAGACCCAGTACTTC.

This rearrangement joins TRBV6-2 or TRBV6-3 to TRBJ1-5, with no clear D. The CDR3 covers 15 residues. V lost 1 base and J 9 bases, leaving 16 bases between the germline ends. Germline lookup yields CDR1 MNHEY and CDR2 SVGEGT. The DNA of the CDR3 is TGTGCCAGCAGTTACTTGGCGGGGAGATTTGGGCCCCAGCATTTT. It encodes CASSYLAGRFGPQHF.

This clonotype was seen ten or more times. The J gene is TRBJ1-5, the V gene TRBV7-3, with a tentative D call TRBD1 (5 bases). V lost 6 bases and J 4 bases, leaving 10 bases between the germline ends. Germline V lookup: CDR1 SGHTA, CDR2 FQGTGA. The CDR3 is 13 amino acids. Here the CDR3 DNA reads TGTGCCAGCAGTTTGGGACCTAATCAGCCCCAGCATTTT. It yields the protein CASSLGPNQPQHF.

This clonotype was counted only a few times. V and J are TRBV5-1 and TRBJ2-1; no clear D gene. CDR3 length: 11 residues. Germline loops: CDR1 SGHRS, CDR2 YFSETQ. With 4 bases removed from V and 5 bases from J, the gap between germline ends came to 4 bases. CDR3 sequence (DNA): TGCGCCAGCAGCAAGGACAATGAGCAGTTCTTC. Amino acid sequence: CASSKDNEQFF.

The chain is built from TRBV12-3 or TRBV12-4 and TRBJ2-5; D unclear. This CDR3 contains 13 residues. V was pared by 6 bases and J by 4 bases, with 12 bases between. CDR3: CASSQRALETQYF. The CDR3, as DNA: TGTGCCAGCAGCCAACGGGCACTAGAGACCCAGTACTTC.

This clonotype was observed a handful of times. This chain links TRBV2 with TRBJ2-7, with 8 bases matching TRBD1. This CDR3 comprises 15 residues. In germline, CDR1 is SNHLY, CDR2 FYNNEI. The trim removed 4 bases at V and 4 bases at J, leaving 9 bases unmatched. This chain's CDR3 is CASSATGTGGYEQYF. DNA of the CDR3: TGTGCCAGCAGTGCGACCGGGACAGGAGGGTACGAGCAGTACTTC.